Shown below are 4 T cell receptor beta chains from a single sample sequenced in a study of PD-L1 blockade in urothelial cancer. The data were produced by immunoSEQ multiplex PCR, yet TCRdb's version contains in-frame clones alone and is incomplete. The sample yields some 25,000 clones, 80% to 85% seen once. The sequencing used PBMCs, collected around atezolizumab (anti-PD-L1) treatment. These receptors all stem from a man aged 65-85 years with urothelial cancer.

The J gene is TRBJ1-5, the V gene TRBV27, with D unresolved. Trimming stripped 6 bases from V and 11 bases from J, with 14 bases between. The CDR3 consists of 12 residues. CDR1 and CDR2 (germline): MNHEY, SMNVEV (reference sequence). The DNA of the CDR3 is TGTGCCAGCAGGGTCCCCAACGGGGCCCAGCATTTT. It specifies CASRVPNGAQHF.

V and J are TRBV6-4 and TRBJ2-3, with D perhaps TRBD2 (5 bases). CDR1 MRHNA and CDR2 SNTAGT come from the germline V gene. There are 13 residues in the CDR3. The germline V and J ends were trimmed by 2 bases and 6 bases, with 9 bases remaining between them. The CDR3 here is CASSDREGDTQYF. DNA of the CDR3: TGTGCCAGCAGTGACCGAGAGGGCGATACGCAGTATTTT.

V gene TRBV5-1 combines with J gene TRBJ2-7; D is possibly TRBD2 (5 bases). In germline, CDR1 is SGHRS, CDR2 YFSETQ. The CDR3 length is 14 residues. The V end lost 3 bases, the J end lost 6 bases, and 16 bases lay between the germline ends. CDR3 amino acids: CASSSLTKGGEQYF. CDR3 bases: TGCGCCAGCAGCTCCTTGACTAAGGGCGGCGAGCAGTACTTC. The full variable domain, completed using reference TRBV5-1 and TRBJ2-7, is KAGVTQTPRYLIKTRGQQVTLSCSPISGHRSVSWYQQTPGQGLQFLFEYFSETQRNKGNFPGRFSGRQFSNSRSEMNVSTLELGDSALYLCASSSLTKGGEQYFGPGTRLTVT.

The chain has TRBV2 and TRBJ2-4; D might be TRBD1 (5 bases). Trimming pared 7 bases from V and 9 bases from J, leaving 13 bases between. CDR1 SNHLY and CDR2 FYNNEI come from the germline V gene. CDR3 size: 12 residues. This CDR3 reads CASKVQGGIQYF. The CDR3 DNA sequence: TGTGCCAGCAAGGTCCAGGGCGGCATTCAGTACTTC.